This is a list of T cell receptor beta chains from one sample in a study of OX40 agonist ivuxolimab in advanced cancers. This table comes from immunoSEQ multiplex PCR, and its TCRdb copy is limited to in-frame clones, with some not included. This table has roughly 32,000 clones, almost 85% appearing once. The source was CD4+ or CD8+ T cells sorted from blood, collected in a trial of the OX40 agonist ivuxolimab. These receptors originate from an adult with an advanced solid tumor such as melanoma, head and neck, liver or kidney cancer. CDR3s leave out the opening cysteine and the closing phenylalanine or tryptophan. The D gene is left open where the match is weak.

j_call	d_call	v_call	cdr3_aa
TRBJ2-1	.	TRBV9	ASSMYNEQF
TRBJ1-5	TRBD1	TRBV5-1	ASSPQGPQDNQPQH
TRBJ1-4	.	TRBV28	ASSLVPNEKLF
TRBJ1-1	.	TRBV28	ASSLVSPGAF
TRBJ1-1	.	TRBV9	ASSEADGYAEAF
TRBJ2-3	.	TRBV2	ASSEVRDSITDTQY
TRBJ1-5	.	TRBV4-1	ASSQVRNPSNQPQH
TRBJ2-3	TRBD2	TRBV7-8	ASSLSSTRLAGVTQY
TRBJ2-5	.	TRBV19	ASSIRGAFEETQY
TRBJ1-2	.	TRBV7-8	ASSLNNYGYT
TRBJ2-7	TRBD2	TRBV5-1	ASSASGGSYEQY
TRBJ1-2	.	TRBV5-3	ARSFRTSNYGYT
TRBJ2-7	.	TRBV6-5	ASSAGSHEQY
TRBJ2-7	.	TRBV29-1	SAARDISYEQY
TRBJ1-1	TRBD1	TRBV27	ASSPGTGEGTEAF
TRBJ2-1	.	TRBV4-2	ASSQGSNEQF
TRBJ1-1	.	TRBV6-5	ASSYLGMNTEAF
TRBJ1-1	.	TRBV5-1	ASKGGAGTEAF
TRBJ1-6	.	TRBV4-2	ASSQDLINSPLH
TRBJ1-1	TRBD1	TRBV7-9	ASSPFGTGNTEAF
TRBJ2-3	.	TRBV19	ASSTLEGGLTDTQY
TRBJ1-5	.	TRBV10-2	ATSRSRELVSNQPQH
TRBJ2-2	.	TRBV6-4	ASSGTNTGELF
TRBJ2-5	TRBD2	TRBV4-1	ASSPGLAGETQY
TRBJ2-7	TRBD2	TRBV5-6	ASSLGTSSEQY
TRBJ2-2	TRBD1	TRBV11-2	ASRGGTGAFDTGELF
TRBJ2-7	.	TRBV6-5	ASSYSRGQRYEQY
TRBJ1-1	.	TRBV6-5	ASLPRGGLTEAF
TRBJ2-7	TRBD1	TRBV7-9	ASSPRDSGAYEQY
TRBJ2-3	TRBD2	TRBV28	ASEGLAGTDTQY
TRBJ2-7	TRBD2	TRBV4-3	ASSPSSGGPYEQY
TRBJ2-2	TRBD1	TRBV7-9	ASRRQGYGELF
TRBJ2-3	TRBD2	TRBV29-1	SVPALAGTSTDTQY
TRBJ1-2	.	TRBV30	AWSWGDKEWVGGYT
TRBJ1-2	.	TRBV27	ASSSKNPGSYGYT
TRBJ2-7	TRBD2	TRBV4-2	ASSPLAEVSYEQY